The rows below give T cell receptor beta chains drawn from one sample of a study of T cell responses to AZD1222 COVID-19 vaccine. The method was immunoSEQ multiplex PCR; TCRdb's version includes in-frame clones alone and lacks a portion of them. The sample carries some 65,000 clones, less than 85% recorded once. The sequences come from peripheral blood, collected on day 0 of MenACWY control vaccination. These TCRs come from an adult in good health. CDR3s include the opening cysteine and the closing phenylalanine or tryptophan. Clone size appears in some rows only: once, few, many, or a class for an expanded clone.

j_call clone_size v_call cdr3_aa
TRBJ1-2 few TRBV21-1 CASREGTEISALSGYTF
TRBJ1-5 NA TRBV2 CASSGLGQGASPQHF
TRBJ1-3 once TRBV6-5 CASSYGGPYSGNTIYF
TRBJ2-7 NA TRBV12-2 CASDGTSGNCRSYEQYF
TRBJ1-2 few TRBV10-3 CAIGNPGAGLDGYTF
TRBJ2-3 NA TRBV9 CASSVGGHVTDTQYF
TRBJ1-5 few TRBV6-2/TRBV6-3 CASSSASTQPQHF
TRBJ2-1 NA TRBV6-5 CASSYSKSGRQFF
TRBJ2-3 NA TRBV11-2 CASSLPPGPVRIRRYF
TRBJ1-6 NA TRBV6-5 CASSYGRRGHSPLHF
TRBJ2-7 once TRBV28 CASSFAPGQNTYEQYF
TRBJ1-3 NA TRBV2 CASSEDRGNTIYF
TRBJ1-1 NA TRBV19 CASRNQGASTEAFF
TRBJ2-7 NA TRBV7-2 CASSPDFYEQYF
TRBJ2-2 NA TRBV27 CASSRPGRAGELFF
TRBJ2-1 NA TRBV9 CASSFGGASSDEQFF
TRBJ1-1 once TRBV6-5 CASSYSGAIEAFF
TRBJ2-1 NA TRBV11-3 CASSLAPNNEQFF
TRBJ1-4 NA TRBV7-8 CASSLVPGVKATNEKLFF
TRBJ2-3 few TRBV24-1 CATSPTPGQGADTQYF
TRBJ2-7 once TRBV14 CASSLIQGAPLEQYF
TRBJ2-7 NA TRBV15 CATSKGRDYEQYF
TRBJ2-1 NA TRBV7-8 CASSFSGGNFYNEQFF
TRBJ2-1 NA TRBV7-2 CASSFGLYNEQFF
TRBJ1-1 NA TRBV3-1/TRBV3-2 CASSSRSGAFF
TRBJ2-5 NA TRBV7-2 CASSLQLGQQETQYF
TRBJ1-1 NA TRBV5-4 CASSNRDRREAFF
TRBJ2-1 NA TRBV7-8 CASSFSLAGVAREQFF
TRBJ1-1 NA TRBV19 CASSSTGDTEAFF
TRBJ2-3 NA TRBV5-1 CASRVGGSTDTQYF
TRBJ1-1 NA TRBV5-1 CASSLETSYMNTEAFF
TRBJ2-1 NA TRBV7-2 CASSLANINEQFF
TRBJ2-1 NA TRBV24-1 CATSGGERGGEQFF
TRBJ2-3 NA TRBV13 CASSGSGLAGAPSSTQYF
TRBJ1-2 NA TRBV19 CASTRGNGYTF
TRBJ1-1 NA TRBV5-6 CASSLVQGRMNTEAFF
TRBJ1-5 NA TRBV3-1/TRBV3-2 CASSRGTGEQPQHF
TRBJ2-3 once TRBV29-1 CSVEGLADTQYF
TRBJ1-2 NA TRBV7-2 CASSLADRTYGYTF
TRBJ1-5 NA TRBV27 CASSPRRTNQPQHF
TRBJ1-2 NA TRBV10-1 CASSDGLSINGYTF
TRBJ2-7 NA TRBV27 CASSPLRLAGNREQYF
TRBJ1-4 many TRBV30 CAWSAGIKLFF